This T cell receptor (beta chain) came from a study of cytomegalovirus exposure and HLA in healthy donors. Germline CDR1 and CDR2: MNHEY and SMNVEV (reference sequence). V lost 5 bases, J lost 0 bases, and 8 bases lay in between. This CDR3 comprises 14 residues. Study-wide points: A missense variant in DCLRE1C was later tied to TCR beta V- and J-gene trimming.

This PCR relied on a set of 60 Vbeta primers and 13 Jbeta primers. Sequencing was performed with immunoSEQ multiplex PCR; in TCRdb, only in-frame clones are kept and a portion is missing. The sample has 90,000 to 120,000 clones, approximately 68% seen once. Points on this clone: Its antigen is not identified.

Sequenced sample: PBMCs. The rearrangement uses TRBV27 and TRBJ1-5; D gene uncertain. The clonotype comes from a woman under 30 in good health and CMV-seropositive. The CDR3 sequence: CASSPFFSNQPQHF. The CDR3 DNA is TGTGCCAGCAGTCCGTTTTTTAGCAATCAGCCCCAGCATTTT.